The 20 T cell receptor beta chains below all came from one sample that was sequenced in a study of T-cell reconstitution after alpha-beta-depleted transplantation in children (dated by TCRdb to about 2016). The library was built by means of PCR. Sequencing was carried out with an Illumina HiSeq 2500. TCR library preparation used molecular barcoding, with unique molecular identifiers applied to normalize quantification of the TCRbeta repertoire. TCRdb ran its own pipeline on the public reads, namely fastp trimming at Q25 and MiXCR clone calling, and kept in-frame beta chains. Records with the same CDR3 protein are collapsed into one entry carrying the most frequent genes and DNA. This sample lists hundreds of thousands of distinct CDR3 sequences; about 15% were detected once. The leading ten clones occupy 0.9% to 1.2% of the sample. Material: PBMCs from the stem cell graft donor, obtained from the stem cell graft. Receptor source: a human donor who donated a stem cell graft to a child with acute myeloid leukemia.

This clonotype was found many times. CDR3 region: CSATDTGTSNEDEKLFF. CDR3 sequence (DNA): TGCAGCGCTACGGATACCGGGACATCCAATGAGGATGAAAAACTGTTTTTT. The V and J genes are TRBV29-1 and TRBJ1-4, with D possibly matching TRBD1 (6 bases). Per the germline V gene, CDR1 is SQVTM and CDR2 is ANQGSEA. Trimming cost V 7 bases and J 6 bases, with 27 bases left between them. The CDR3 has 17 residues.

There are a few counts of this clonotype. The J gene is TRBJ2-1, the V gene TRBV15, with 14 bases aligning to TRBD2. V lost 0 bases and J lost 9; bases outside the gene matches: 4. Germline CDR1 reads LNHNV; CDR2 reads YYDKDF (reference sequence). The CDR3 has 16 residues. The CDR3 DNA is TGTGCCACCAGCAGAGATGGGACTAGCGGGGGAGGTGAGCAGTTCTTC. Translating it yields CATSRDGTSGGGEQFF.

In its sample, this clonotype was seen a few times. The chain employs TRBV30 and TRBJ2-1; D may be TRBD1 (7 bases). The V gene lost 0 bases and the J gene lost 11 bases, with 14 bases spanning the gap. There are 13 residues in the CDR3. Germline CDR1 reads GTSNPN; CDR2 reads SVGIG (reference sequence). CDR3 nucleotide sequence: TGTGCCTGGAGTGTACCAGGGGGGTATAAGCAGTTCTTC. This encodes CAWSVPGGYKQFF. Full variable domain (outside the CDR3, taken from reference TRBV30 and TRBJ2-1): SQTIHQWPATLVQPVGSPLSLECTVEGTSNPNLYWYRQAAGRGLQLLFYSVGIGQISSEVPQNLSASRPQDRQFILSSKKLLLSDSGFYLCAWSVPGGYKQFFGPGTRLTVL.

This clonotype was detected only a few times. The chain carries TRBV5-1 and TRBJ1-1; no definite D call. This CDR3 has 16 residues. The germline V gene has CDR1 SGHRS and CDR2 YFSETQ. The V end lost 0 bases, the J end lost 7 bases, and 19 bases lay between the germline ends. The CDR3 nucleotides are TGCGCCAGCAGCTTGGGAGGTAGAGGGCAGAACCTTGAAGCTTTCTTT. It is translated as CASSLGGRGQNLEAFF.

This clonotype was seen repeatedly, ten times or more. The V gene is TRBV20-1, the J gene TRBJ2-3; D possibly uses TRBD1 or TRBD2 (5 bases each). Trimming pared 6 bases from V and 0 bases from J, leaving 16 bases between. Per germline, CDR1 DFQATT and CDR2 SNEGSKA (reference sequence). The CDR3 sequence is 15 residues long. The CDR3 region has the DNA TGCAGTGCCCCCCAAGGGACCTCTAGCACAGATACGCAGTATTTT. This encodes CSAPQGTSSTDTQYF.

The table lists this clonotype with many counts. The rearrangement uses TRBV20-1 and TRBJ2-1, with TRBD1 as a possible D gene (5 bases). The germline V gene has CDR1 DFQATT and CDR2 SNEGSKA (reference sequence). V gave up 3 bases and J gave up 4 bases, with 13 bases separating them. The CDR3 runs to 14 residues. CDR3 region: CSARGQTLYNEQFF. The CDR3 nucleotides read TGCAGTGCTAGGGGGCAGACCCTTTACAATGAGCAGTTCTTC.

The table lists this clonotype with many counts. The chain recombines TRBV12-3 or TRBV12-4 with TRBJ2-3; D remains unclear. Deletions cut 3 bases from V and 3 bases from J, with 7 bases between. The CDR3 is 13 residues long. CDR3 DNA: TGTGCCAGCAGTTTTCTGGAGACAGATACGCAGTATTTT. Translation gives CASSFLETDTQYF.

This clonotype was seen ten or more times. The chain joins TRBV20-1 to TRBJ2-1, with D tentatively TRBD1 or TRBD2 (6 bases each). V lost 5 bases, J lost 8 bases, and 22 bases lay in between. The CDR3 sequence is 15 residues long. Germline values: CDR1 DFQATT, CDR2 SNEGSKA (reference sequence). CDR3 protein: CSAGGIGGFMDEQFF. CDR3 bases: TGCAGTGCTGGGGGGATCGGGGGCTTCATGGATGAGCAGTTCTTC.

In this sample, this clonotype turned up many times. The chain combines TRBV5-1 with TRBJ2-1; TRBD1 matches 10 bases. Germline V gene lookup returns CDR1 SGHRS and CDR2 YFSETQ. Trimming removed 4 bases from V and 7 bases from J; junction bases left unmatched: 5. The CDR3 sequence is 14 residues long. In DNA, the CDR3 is TGCGCCAGCAGCGGGGGACAGGGGAAGAATGAGCAGTTCTTC. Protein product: CASSGGQGKNEQFF.

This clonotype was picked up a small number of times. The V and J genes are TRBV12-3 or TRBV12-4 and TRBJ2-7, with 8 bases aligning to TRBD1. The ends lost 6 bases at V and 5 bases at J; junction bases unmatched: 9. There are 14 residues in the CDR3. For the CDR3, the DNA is TGTGCCAGCAGCCACTCAGGGGGCGGCGACGAGCAGTACTTC. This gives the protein CASSHSGGGDEQYF.

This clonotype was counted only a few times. The chain's CDR3 is CASRRVSGELFF. CDR3 nucleotides: TGTGCCAGCAGGCGCGTGTCCGGGGAGCTGTTTTTT. This rearrangement joins TRBV12-3 or TRBV12-4 to TRBJ2-2; D not resolved. This CDR3 comprises 12 residues. The germline V and J ends were trimmed by 6 bases and 6 bases, with 8 bases remaining between them.

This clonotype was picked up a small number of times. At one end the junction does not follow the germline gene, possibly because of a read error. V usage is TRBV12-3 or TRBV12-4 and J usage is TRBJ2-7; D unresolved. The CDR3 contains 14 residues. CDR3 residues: CASSLVTHSHEQYF. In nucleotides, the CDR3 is TGTGCCAGCAGTTTAGTGACCCACTCCCACGAGCAGTACTTC.

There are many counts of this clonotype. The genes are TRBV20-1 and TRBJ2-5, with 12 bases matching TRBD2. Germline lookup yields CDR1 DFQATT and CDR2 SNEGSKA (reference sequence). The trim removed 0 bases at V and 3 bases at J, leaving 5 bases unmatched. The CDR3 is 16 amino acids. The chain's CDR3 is CSARDLAGGWEETQYF. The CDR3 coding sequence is TGCAGTGCTAGAGACCTAGCGGGGGGGTGGGAAGAGACCCAGTACTTC.

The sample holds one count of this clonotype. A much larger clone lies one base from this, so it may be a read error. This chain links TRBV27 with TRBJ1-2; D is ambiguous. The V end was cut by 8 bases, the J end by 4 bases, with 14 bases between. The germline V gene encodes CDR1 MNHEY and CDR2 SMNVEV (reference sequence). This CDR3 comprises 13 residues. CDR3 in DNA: TGTGCCAGCCGAATTGGACCGGGCTATGGCTACACCTTC. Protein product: CASRIGPGYGYTF.

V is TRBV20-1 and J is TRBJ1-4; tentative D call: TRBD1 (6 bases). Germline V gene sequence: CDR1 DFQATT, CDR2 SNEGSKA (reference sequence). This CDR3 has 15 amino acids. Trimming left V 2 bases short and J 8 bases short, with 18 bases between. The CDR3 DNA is TGCAGTGCTAGACCAGACAGGTCCCTTCAGGAAAAACTGTTTTTT. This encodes CSARPDRSLQEKLFF.

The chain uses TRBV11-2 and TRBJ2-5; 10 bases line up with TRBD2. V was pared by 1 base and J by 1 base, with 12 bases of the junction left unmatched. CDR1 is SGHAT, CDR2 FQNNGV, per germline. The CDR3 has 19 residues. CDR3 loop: CASSLVSSGGAPFQETQYF. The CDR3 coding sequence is TGTGCCAGCAGCTTAGTCTCTAGCGGGGGCGCCCCTTTCCAAGAGACCCAGTACTTC.

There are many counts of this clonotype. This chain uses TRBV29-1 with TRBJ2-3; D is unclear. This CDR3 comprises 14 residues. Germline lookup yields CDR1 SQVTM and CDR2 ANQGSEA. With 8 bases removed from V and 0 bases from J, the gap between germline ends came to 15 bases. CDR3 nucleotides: TGCAGCCCGGCGTACAGTCCTAGCACAGATACGCAGTATTTT. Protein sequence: CSPAYSPSTDTQYF.

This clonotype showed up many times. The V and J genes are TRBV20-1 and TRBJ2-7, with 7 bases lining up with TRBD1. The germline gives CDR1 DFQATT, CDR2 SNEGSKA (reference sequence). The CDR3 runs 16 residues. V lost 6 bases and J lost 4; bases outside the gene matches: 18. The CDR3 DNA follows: TGCAGTGCAACCGACAGGGAGAACTTCGCCGCTTACGAGCAGTACTTC. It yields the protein CSATDRENFAAYEQYF.

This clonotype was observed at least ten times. CDR3 sequence: CASSGPSHEQFF. The CDR3 DNA reads as TGTGCCAGCAGCGGACCCTCGCATGAGCAGTTCTTC. V usage is TRBV9 and J usage is TRBJ2-1; no clear D gene. The V and J ends lost 3 bases and 8 bases respectively, with 9 bases between them. Germline V lookup: CDR1 SGDLS, CDR2 YYNGEE. The CDR3 sequence is 12 residues long.

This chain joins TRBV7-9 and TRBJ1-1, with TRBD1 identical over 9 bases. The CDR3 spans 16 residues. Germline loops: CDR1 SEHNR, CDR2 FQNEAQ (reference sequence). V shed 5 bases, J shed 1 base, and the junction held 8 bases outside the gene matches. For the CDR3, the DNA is TGTGCCAGCAGCCCCAGGACAGGGGAGGAGAACACTGAAGCTTTCTTT. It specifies CASSPRTGEENTEAFF.